This TCR beta chain was retrieved from a study of blood T cell repertoires in COVID-19 (dated by TCRdb to between 2020 and 2021). For context, the study as a whole: Recovered participants in ImmuneRACE Cohort 3 were defined by two consecutive negative NP/OP PCR tests, clearance by a healthcare professional, or resolution of symptoms. The repertoires were made available in a free public database intended to serve as a resource for research on the immune response to SARS-CoV-2. Subjects who had been exposed to COVID-19, were actively infected with it, or had recovered from it provided the deeply sampled blood TCRbeta repertoires that made up the dataset. The sample metadata nearly always contained a de-identified subject ID, COVID-19 status, age in years and sex. Samples came from the ongoing ImmuneRACE study (first 160 participants) plus 1,254 subjects from 6 global collaborators. Samples covering the acute and convalescent phases of COVID-19 were provided by collaborators in the United States, Italy and Spain. Where available, HLA class I and class II types were taken from metadata supplied by the sample provider and were not determined by assay-based typing. The material from the prospective study consisted of cDNA or gDNA derived from T cells, B-cell-depleted T cells, or PBMCs.

Enrolling through a virtual design, the prospective study's participants ranged in age from roughly 18 to 100 years and lived across 20 to 25 United States geographic areas. To assign participants to cohorts, the prospective study relied on clinical history that participants themselves reported in a screening survey and a study questionnaire. In the prospective study, mobile phlebotomists collected whole blood, serum and a nasopharyngeal or oropharyngeal swab from each participant. Additional blood draws and questionnaires over an approximately 2-month period could optionally be provided by prospective study participants. Before DNA extraction, prospective study blood samples were shipped either frozen or at room temperature. The immunoSEQ Assay, a bias-controlled multiplex PCR, was used to amplify TCRbeta CDR3 regions from genomic DNA. On the study's bioinformatics: Within the assay, amplification of reference gene primers was used to estimate how many nucleated cells each sample contained. Sequence reads were collapsed and filtered to measure the absolute abundance of every unique TCRbeta CDR3 rearrangement. Productive Simpson clonality was computed per sample as the square root of Simpson's diversity index over productive rearrangements. The immuneACCESS repertoire file appears here via TCRdb, limited to in-frame rearrangements. These files lack a portion of the clones; in checked studies, under half of the deficit traces to unresolved V genes, and the cause of the others is not known. That table furnishes V, J and clone size, whereas the DNA furnished D and trimming. Across this sample there are about 270,000 clones, with 88% seen only once. In total, the top ten clones hold 2% to 2.5% of the sample.

Here is what the overall study found, with its caveats: How much clinical and demographic metadata was included differed by source and by participant, and the metadata was provided uncurated.

As regards this clone: Its antigen remains unidentified. The record has no base qualities; no much larger clone is one base away.

The CDR3 runs 14 amino acids, cysteine and phenylalanine included. CDR3 DNA is the only sequence kept; it has 42 bases, read in frame from the first base. V lost 2 bases and J lost 4 bases; the stretch between them is 11 bases long. The germline V gene encodes CDR1 MNHEY and CDR2 SVGAGI. The receptor comes from a woman aged 60-70 years in a cohort exposed to, infected with or recovered from COVID-19 (not recorded which). The sample comprised PBMCs or T cells enriched from blood (not recorded which). This chain joins TRBV6-5 to TRBJ1-1; the best D guess is TRBD1, with 5 bases matching. The nucleotides read TGTGCCAGCAGTTACGGCAGGGCCAGCACTGAAGCTTTCTTT. It translates to CASSYGRASTEAFF.